This T cell receptor beta chain is drawn from a study of cytomegalovirus exposure and HLA in healthy donors. Comment on this clone: Its specificity is unknown.

Study-level points and caveats: The study recorded some 160 TCR beta chains that were cytomegalovirus-associated.

The length of the CDR3 is 19 residues. Looked up from germline, CDR1 is SNHLY and CDR2 is FYNNEI. Unmatched junction bases numbered 15, after V lost 5 bases and J lost 2 bases. Researchers ran the PCR with 60 Vbeta and 13 Jbeta primers. Sequencing was performed with immunoSEQ multiplex PCR; in TCRdb, only in-frame clones are kept and a portion is missing. The table records more than 80,000 clones, approximately 82% of them present only once. The receptor comes from a female donor in good health and CMV-seropositive. The chain is built from TRBV2 and TRBJ1-5; 10 bases agree with TRBD1. The sequencing input was PBMCs. For the CDR3, the DNA is TGTGCCAGCAGTCAGCCGGGACAGGGGAGAGTAAGGGGCAATCAGCCCCAGCATTTT. Residues: CASSQPGQGRVRGNQPQHF. Full variable domain (outside the CDR3, taken from reference TRBV2 and TRBJ1-5): EPEVTQTPSHQVTQMGQEVILRCVPISNHLYFYWYRQILGQKVEFLVSFYNNEISEKSEIFDDQFSVERPDGSNFTLKIRSTKLEDSAMYFCASSQPGQGRVRGNQPQHFGDGTRLSIL.